This T cell receptor beta chain was documented in a study of a mutant IDH1 vaccine in newly diagnosed glioma. Profiling relied on immunoSEQ multiplex PCR, and the TCRdb table lists in-frame clones only, not all of them. Among around 99,000 clones listed, just under 80% were seen once. Time point here: baseline, week 1 (first vaccination visit). The sample's treatment: pre-vaccination baseline after standard-of-care therapy. V shed 0 bases and J 4 bases; nucleotides not matched to a gene: 3. From germline, CDR1 is LGHNA and CDR2 YSLEER. This CDR3 has 15 amino acids. In its sample, this clone was seen a few times.

The gene calls are TRBV4-3 and TRBJ1-1, with 9 bases identical to TRBD1. The TCR originated in a man aged 40-55 years with glioma. Sequenced material: PBMCs, taken from a glioma patient treated with radiotherapy, temozolomide or both. This chain's CDR3 is CASSQEGTGTTEAFF. CDR3 nucleotide sequence: TGCGCCAGCAGCCAAGAAGGGACAGGGACCACTGAAGCTTTCTTT.